The entry that follows covers one T cell receptor (beta chain) sequence. The target antigen is unknown. TCRdb keeps only in-frame clones here, not all; method: immunoSEQ multiplex PCR. This sample has roughly 1.4 million clones, with about 98.5% found just once. These data come from a study of shared clonotypes between healthy human individuals. Turning to the study itself: A couple of women and a few men aged 18 to 49 made up the donors. Findings and caveats of the study: The generation probabilities recorded for non-shared clonotypes fell below those of clonotypes shared by all four donors. Only blood samples were collected, and tissue repertoires likely differ.

The CD4+ fraction was divided into a CD45RA+ naive subset and a CD45RA-negative memory subset. The CDR3 has 16 amino acids. The ends lost 4 bases at V and 6 bases at J; junction bases unmatched: 11. Looked up from germline, CDR1 is SGHVS and CDR2 is FQNEAQ. The receptor comes from a man younger than 45 in good health. This rearrangement joins TRBV7-8 to TRBJ2-1; 8 bases agree with TRBD2. Material: naive CD4+ T cells sorted from blood. Subset indicated: CD45RA+ positively selected. CDR3 nucleotides: TGTGCCAGCAGCTCCCCGTTTCGGACTAGCTCCAATGAGCAGTTCTTC. This codes for CASSSPFRTSSNEQFF.